This TCR beta chain was identified during a study of beta chain features in type 1 diabetes. The wider study: When patients were set against healthy donors, age, gender and cell yields were similar.

This CDR3 spans 16 amino acids. J was trimmed by 2 bases and V by 5 bases; bases with no gene match: 10. Reverse transcription of all isolated RNA meant that expressed TCRB transcripts were sequenced. The data were produced by immunoSEQ multiplex PCR, yet TCRdb's version contains in-frame clones alone and is incomplete. Of 110,000 to 150,000 clones listed, about 9.2% are singletons. The sequenced material came from central memory CD4+ T cells from blood. This receptor was taken from a man aged 18 to 30 in good health. The rearrangement uses TRBV23-1 and TRBJ1-2; 8 bases align to TRBD1. TRBV23-1 belongs to the ORF category, with a function that is uncertain. CDR3 in DNA: TGCGCCAGCAGTTCCGACAGGGGCCCTTGGAACTATGGCTACACCTTC. This translates into CASSSDRGPWNYGYTF.